This T cell receptor beta chain was recovered during a study of blood T cells in healthy people across ages. In this sample, this clonotype turned up once. Its target is not known. The germline gene is not matched at one end of the junction; a read error may be the cause. A second roughly 6 to 11 cycle PCR used barcoded and J-beta primers. A single record per CDR3 protein comes from TCRdb applying MiXCR to the 5' RACE reads. Here the sample spans over a million distinct CDR3 sequences, 40% to 55% being singletons. General observations from the study: PBMCs went unsorted, and a conclusive naive versus antigen-experienced comparison was therefore prevented.

The CDR3 runs to 15 residues. Germline V gene data show CDR1 as SQVTM and CDR2 as ANQGSEA. Researchers isolated at least 6.5 million PBMCs per sample. Sequenced input: blood. This rearrangement joins TRBV29-1 to TRBJ2-7, with TRBD2 matching 10 bases. The clonotype comes from a woman aged 55-75 years in good health. CDR3 in DNA: TGCAGCGTAGCCTACGGGACTAGCGCTTCCTACAAGCAGTACTTC. Its protein is CSVAYGTSASYKQYF.